A single sample is the source of the 12 T cell receptor beta chains below, sequenced in a study of T cell responses to AZD1222 COVID-19 vaccine. Profiled with immunoSEQ multiplex PCR; TCRdb holds only in-frame clones, not every one. The sample has around 100,000 clones; around 87% are singletons. The sequencing here drew on peripheral blood, taken on day 0 of AZD1222 vaccination. The receptors derive from an adult in good health.

This clone has a single count. The rearrangement links TRBV5-1 to TRBJ1-6, with D tentatively TRBD1 (5 bases). Germline V gives CDR1 SGHRS, CDR2 YFSETQ. CDR3 size: 14 residues. Trimming left V 1 base short and J 10 bases short, with 12 bases between. The CDR3 is CASSLQGGESPLHF. CDR3 DNA: TGCGCCAGCAGCTTGCAGGGAGGCGAGTCACCCCTCCACTTT.

This clone was seen a few times. The CDR3 spells CASSSRGREETQYF. The CDR3 DNA reads as TGTGCCAGCAGCTCCAGGGGGCGGGAAGAGACCCAGTACTTC. The chain couples TRBV7-9 to TRBJ2-5; 8 bases map to TRBD1. CDR3 length: 14 residues. The ends lost 4 bases at V and 3 bases at J; junction bases unmatched: 4. Germline assignment: CDR1 SEHNR and CDR2 FQNEAQ (reference sequence).

This clone was seen a handful of times. The J gene is TRBJ1-1, the V gene TRBV27, with 8 bases lining up with TRBD1. Looked up from germline, CDR1 is MNHEY and CDR2 is SMNVEV (reference sequence). This CDR3 region has 13 residues. Trimming at V came to 6 bases and at J to 9 bases, leaving 9 bases not matched to a gene. CDR3 in amino acids: CASRLQGDGKAFF. CDR3 DNA sequence: TGTGCCAGCAGGCTACAGGGGGATGGGAAAGCTTTCTTT.

The J gene is TRBJ2-5, the V gene TRBV5-1; D is uncertain. Per the germline V gene, CDR1 is SGHRS and CDR2 is YFSETQ. Trimming removed 5 bases from V and 1 base from J, with 12 bases in between. There are 14 residues in the CDR3. DNA for the CDR3: TGCGCCAGCAGGGCCAACCCTTCCCAAGAGACCCAGTACTTC. Its translation is CASRANPSQETQYF.

This chain uses TRBV5-1 with TRBJ1-2, with D perhaps matching TRBD1 (6 bases). There are 15 residues in the CDR3. Trimming removed 4 bases at V and 6 bases at J, with 19 bases between. Germline V gene sequence: CDR1 SGHRS, CDR2 YFSETQ. In DNA form, the CDR3 reads TGCGCCAGCAGCCCATTCTCGGGCAGGGGTGATGGCTACACCTTC. It is translated as CASSPFSGRGDGYTF. Full variable domain (missing parts from reference TRBV5-1 and TRBJ1-2): KAGVTQTPRYLIKTRGQQVTLSCSPISGHRSVSWYQQTPGQGLQFLFEYFSETQRNKGNFPGRFSGRQFSNSRSEMNVSTLELGDSALYLCASSPFSGRGDGYTFGSGTRLTVV.

The rearrangement uses TRBV20-1 and TRBJ1-4, with D possibly TRBD1 on 5 matching bases. The CDR3 has 14 amino acids. V dropped 3 bases and J dropped 8 bases, with 16 bases sitting between them. Germline assignment: CDR1 DFQATT and CDR2 SNEGSKA (reference sequence). The CDR3 is CSASTGTLGEKLFF. The CDR3 coding sequence is TGCAGTGCTAGTACCGGGACCCTGGGGGAAAAACTGTTTTTT.

V and J are TRBV25-1 and TRBJ1-3, with D perhaps TRBD1 (5 bases). This CDR3 comprises 15 residues. Trimming took 4 bases from V and 3 from J, leaving 13 bases between them. Germline assignment: CDR1 MGHDK and CDR2 SYGVNS. The CDR3 nucleotides are TGTGCCAGCAGTGTTGCCGGACATCTTGGAAACACCATATATTTT. This encodes CASSVAGHLGNTIYF.

The chain is built from TRBV4-2 and TRBJ2-7; D call uncertain. Between the trimmed V and J ends, which lost 0 bases and 11 bases, there was a span of 17 bases. This CDR3 region has 14 residues. Germline CDR1 and CDR2: LGHNA and YNFKEQ. CDR3: CASSQDAFDQGKYF. The CDR3, as DNA: TGTGCCAGCAGCCAAGATGCTTTTGACCAAGGGAAGTACTTC.

The V call is TRBV7-9, the J call TRBJ2-7, with TRBD1 matching 8 bases. Germline assignment: CDR1 SEHNR and CDR2 FQNEAQ (reference sequence). Losses at the gene ends were 10 bases for V and 2 bases for J; bases not matched to a gene: 7. This CDR3 contains 13 residues. CDR3 DNA sequence: TGTGCCATTGCCGGGACAGGCCCCTACGAGCAGTACTTC. It translates to CAIAGTGPYEQYF.

V and J are TRBV11-2 and TRBJ2-5; weak D call: TRBD2 (6 bases). The CDR3 runs 17 residues. The ends were cut back, 5 bases at V and 5 bases at J, with 24 bases in the middle. Germline V gives CDR1 SGHAT, CDR2 FQNNGV. Written as DNA, the CDR3 is TGTGCCAGCAGCCCTGGGTCCAGCGGGTTACTCATTGAGACCCAGTACTTC. The encoded protein is CASSPGSSGLLIETQYF.

The chain is built from TRBV3-1 (or the pseudogene TRBV3-2) and TRBJ2-7; D unresolved. Trimming took 0 bases from V and 2 from J, leaving 11 bases between them. This CDR3 comprises 15 residues. Germline CDR1 is LGHDT and CDR2 is YNNKEL (reference sequence). The CDR3 DNA follows: TGTGCCAGCAGCCAAGATCAAGTCGGTACCTACGAGCAGTACTTC. It translates to CASSQDQVGTYEQYF.

This clone was picked up a small number of times. The V call is TRBV5-6, the J call TRBJ1-1, with TRBD1 matching 8 bases. V shed 0 bases, J shed 4 bases, and the junction held 8 bases outside the gene matches. CDR1 is SGHDT and CDR2 is YYEEEE in the germline V gene. This CDR3 is built from 16 residues. The CDR3 loop is CASSLAGTGKVTEAFF. The CDR3 coding sequence is TGTGCCAGCAGCTTGGCCGGGACAGGAAAGGTCACTGAAGCTTTCTTT.